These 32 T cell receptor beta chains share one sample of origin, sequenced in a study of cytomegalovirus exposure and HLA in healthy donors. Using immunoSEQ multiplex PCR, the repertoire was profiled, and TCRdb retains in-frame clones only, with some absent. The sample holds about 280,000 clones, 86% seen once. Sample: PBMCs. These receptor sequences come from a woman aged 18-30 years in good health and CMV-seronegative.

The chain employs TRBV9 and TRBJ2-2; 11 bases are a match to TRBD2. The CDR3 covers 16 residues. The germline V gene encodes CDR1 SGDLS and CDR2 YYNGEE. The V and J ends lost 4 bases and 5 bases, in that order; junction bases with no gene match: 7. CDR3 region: CASSPPGTSGTGELFF. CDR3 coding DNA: TGTGCCAGCAGCCCCCCCGGGACTAGCGGAACCGGGGAGCTGTTTTTT.

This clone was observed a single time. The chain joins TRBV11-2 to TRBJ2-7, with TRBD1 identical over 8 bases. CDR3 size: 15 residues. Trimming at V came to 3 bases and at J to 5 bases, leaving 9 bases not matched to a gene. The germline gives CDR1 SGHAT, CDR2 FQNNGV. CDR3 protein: CASSFSGQGSNEQYF. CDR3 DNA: TGTGCCAGCAGCTTTAGCGGACAGGGCAGCAACGAGCAGTACTTC.

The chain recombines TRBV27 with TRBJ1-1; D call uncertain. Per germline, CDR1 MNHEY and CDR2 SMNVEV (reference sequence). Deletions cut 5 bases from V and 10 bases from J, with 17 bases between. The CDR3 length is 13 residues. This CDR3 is CASSLCPRPTAFF. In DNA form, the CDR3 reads TGTGCCAGCAGTCTCTGCCCGAGGCCTACAGCTTTCTTT.

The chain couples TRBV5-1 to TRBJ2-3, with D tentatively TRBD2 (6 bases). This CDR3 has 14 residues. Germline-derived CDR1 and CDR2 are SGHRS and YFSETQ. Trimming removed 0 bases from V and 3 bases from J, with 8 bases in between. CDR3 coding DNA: TGCGCCAGCAGCTTGGCGGAGGGGACAGATACGCAGTATTTT. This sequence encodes CASSLAEGTDTQYF. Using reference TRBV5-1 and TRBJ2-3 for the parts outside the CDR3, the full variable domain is KAGVTQTPRYLIKTRGQQVTLSCSPISGHRSVSWYQQTPGQGLQFLFEYFSETQRNKGNFPGRFSGRQFSNSRSEMNVSTLELGDSALYLCASSLAEGTDTQYFGPGTRLTVL.

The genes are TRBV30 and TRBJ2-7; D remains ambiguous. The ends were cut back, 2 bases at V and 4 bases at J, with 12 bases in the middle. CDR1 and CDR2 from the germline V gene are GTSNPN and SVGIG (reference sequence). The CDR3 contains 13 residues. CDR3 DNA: TGTGCCTGGAGTATGAAGGAGAATTACGAGCAGTACTTC. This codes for CAWSMKENYEQYF. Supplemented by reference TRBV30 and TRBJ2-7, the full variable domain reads SQTIHQWPATLVQPVGSPLSLECTVEGTSNPNLYWYRQAAGRGLQLLFYSVGIGQISSEVPQNLSASRPQDRQFILSSKKLLLSDSGFYLCAWSMKENYEQYFGPGTRLTVT.

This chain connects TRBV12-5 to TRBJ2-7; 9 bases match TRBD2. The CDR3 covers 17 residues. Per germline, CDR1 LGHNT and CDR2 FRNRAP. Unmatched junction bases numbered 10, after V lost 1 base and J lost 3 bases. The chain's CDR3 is CASGLGLAGTRVYEQYF. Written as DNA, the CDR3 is TGTGCTAGTGGTTTGGGGCTAGCGGGGACTCGGGTCTACGAGCAGTACTTC.

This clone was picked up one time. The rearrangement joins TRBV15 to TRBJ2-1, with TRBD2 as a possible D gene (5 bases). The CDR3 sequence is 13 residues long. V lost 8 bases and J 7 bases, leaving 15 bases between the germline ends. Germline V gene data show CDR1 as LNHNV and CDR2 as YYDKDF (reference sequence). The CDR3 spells CATRLSPGNEQFF. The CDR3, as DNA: TGTGCCACCCGGCTGAGTCCGGGGAATGAGCAGTTCTTC.

CDR3 sequence (DNA): TGTGCCAGCAGTTACCGCCGGGGGTACGGAGAGACCCAGTACTTC. It yields the protein CASSYRRGYGETQYF. The gene calls are TRBV6-5 and TRBJ2-5; perhaps TRBD2 as D (6 bases). The CDR3 runs 15 residues. CDR1 MNHEY and CDR2 SVGAGI come from the germline V gene. Trimming removed 2 bases from V and 4 bases from J, with 14 bases in between.

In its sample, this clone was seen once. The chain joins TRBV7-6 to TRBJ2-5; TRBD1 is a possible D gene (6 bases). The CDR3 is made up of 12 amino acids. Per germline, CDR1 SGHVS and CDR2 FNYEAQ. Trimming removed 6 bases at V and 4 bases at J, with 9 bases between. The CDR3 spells CASRDRRETQYF. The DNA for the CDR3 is TGTGCCAGCAGGGACAGACGAGAGACCCAGTACTTC.

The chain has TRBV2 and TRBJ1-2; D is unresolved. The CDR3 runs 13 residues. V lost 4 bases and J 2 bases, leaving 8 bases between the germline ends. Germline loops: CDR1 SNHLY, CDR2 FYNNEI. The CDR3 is CASSAQTNYGYTF. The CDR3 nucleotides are TGTGCCAGCAGTGCCCAAACAAACTATGGCTACACCTTC. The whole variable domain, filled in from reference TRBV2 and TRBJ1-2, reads EPEVTQTPSHQVTQMGQEVILRCVPISNHLYFYWYRQILGQKVEFLVSFYNNEISEKSEIFDDQFSVERPDGSNFTLKIRSTKLEDSAMYFCASSAQTNYGYTFGSGTRLTVV.

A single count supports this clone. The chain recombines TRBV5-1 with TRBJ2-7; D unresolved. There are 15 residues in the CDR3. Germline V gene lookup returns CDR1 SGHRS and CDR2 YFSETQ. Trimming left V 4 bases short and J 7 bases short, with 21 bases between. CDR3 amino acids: CASSRVGAARWEQYF. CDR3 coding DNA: TGCGCCAGCAGCCGGGTAGGAGCCGCCCGTTGGGAGCAGTACTTC.

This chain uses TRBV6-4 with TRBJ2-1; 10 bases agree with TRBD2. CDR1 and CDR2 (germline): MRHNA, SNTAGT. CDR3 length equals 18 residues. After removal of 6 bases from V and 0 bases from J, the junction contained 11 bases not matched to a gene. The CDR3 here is CASRWITSGISSYNEQFF. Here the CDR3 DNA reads TGTGCCAGCAGGTGGATCACTAGCGGGATAAGCTCCTACAATGAGCAGTTCTTC.

The CDR3, as DNA: TGCGCCAGCAGAGAAAGGGAGGGCAACGAGCAGTACTTC. Encoded protein: CASREREGNEQYF. The chain joins TRBV5-1 to TRBJ2-7; 7 positions agree with TRBD2. V was clipped by 5 bases and J by 5 bases; unmatched bases: 7. Germline assignment: CDR1 SGHRS and CDR2 YFSETQ. The length of the CDR3 is 13 residues. Complete variable domain (other parts from reference TRBV5-1 and TRBJ2-7): KAGVTQTPRYLIKTRGQQVTLSCSPISGHRSVSWYQQTPGQGLQFLFEYFSETQRNKGNFPGRFSGRQFSNSRSEMNVSTLELGDSALYLCASREREGNEQYFGPGTRLTVT.

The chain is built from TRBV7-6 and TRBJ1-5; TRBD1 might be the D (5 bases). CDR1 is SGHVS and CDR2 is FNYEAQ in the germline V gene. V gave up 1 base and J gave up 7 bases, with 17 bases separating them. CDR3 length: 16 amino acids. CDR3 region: CASSLGGAGLGQPQHF. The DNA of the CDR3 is TGTGCCAGCAGCTTAGGCGGGGCGGGGCTAGGCCAGCCCCAGCATTTT.

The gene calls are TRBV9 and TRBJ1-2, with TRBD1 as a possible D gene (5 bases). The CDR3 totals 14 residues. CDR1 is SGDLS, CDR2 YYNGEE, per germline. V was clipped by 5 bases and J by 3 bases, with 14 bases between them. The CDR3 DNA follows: TGTGCCAGCAGGACCTATGGGGGGGACTATGGCTACACCTTC. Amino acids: CASRTYGGDYGYTF.

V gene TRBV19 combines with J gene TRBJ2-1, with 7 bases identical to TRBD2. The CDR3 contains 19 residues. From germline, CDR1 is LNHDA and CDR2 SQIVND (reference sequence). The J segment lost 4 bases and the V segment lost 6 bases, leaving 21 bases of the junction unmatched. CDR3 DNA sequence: TGTGCCAGTAGAATCCGGCTAGCGGATTTACGAGGGGAATACAATGAGCAGTTCTTC. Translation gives CASRIRLADLRGEYNEQFF.

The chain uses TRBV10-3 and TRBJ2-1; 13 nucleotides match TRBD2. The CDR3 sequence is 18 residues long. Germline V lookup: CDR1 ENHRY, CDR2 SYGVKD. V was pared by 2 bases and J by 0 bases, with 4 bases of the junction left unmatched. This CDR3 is CAISEGLAGESSYNEQFF. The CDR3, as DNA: TGTGCCATCAGTGAGGGACTAGCGGGGGAAAGCTCCTACAATGAGCAGTTCTTC.

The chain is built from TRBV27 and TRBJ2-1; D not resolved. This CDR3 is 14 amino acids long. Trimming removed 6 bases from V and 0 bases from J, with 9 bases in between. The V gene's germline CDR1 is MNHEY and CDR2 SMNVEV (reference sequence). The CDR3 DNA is TGTGCCAGCAGAACTCCGAGCTCCTACAATGAGCAGTTCTTC. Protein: CASRTPSSYNEQFF.

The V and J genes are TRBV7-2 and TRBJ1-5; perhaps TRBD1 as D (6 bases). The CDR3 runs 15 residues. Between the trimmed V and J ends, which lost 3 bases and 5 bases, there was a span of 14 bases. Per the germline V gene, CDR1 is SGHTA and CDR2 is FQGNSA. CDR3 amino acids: CASSLVQGTDQPQHF. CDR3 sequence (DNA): TGTGCCAGCAGCTTGGTCCAGGGGACGGATCAGCCCCAGCATTTT. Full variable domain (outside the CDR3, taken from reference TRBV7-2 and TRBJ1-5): GAGVSQSPSNKVTEKGKDVELRCDPISGHTALYWYRQSLGQGLEFLIYFQGNSAPDKSGLPSDRFSAERTGGSVSTLTIQRTQQEDSAVYLCASSLVQGTDQPQHFGDGTRLSIL.

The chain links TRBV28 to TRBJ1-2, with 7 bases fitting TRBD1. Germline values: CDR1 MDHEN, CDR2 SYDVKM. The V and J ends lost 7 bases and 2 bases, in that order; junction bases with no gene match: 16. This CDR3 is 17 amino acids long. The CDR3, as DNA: TGTGCCAGCACCCCCCGACAGGGTCGTAGAGGGAACTATGGCTACACCTTC. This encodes CASTPRQGRRGNYGYTF.

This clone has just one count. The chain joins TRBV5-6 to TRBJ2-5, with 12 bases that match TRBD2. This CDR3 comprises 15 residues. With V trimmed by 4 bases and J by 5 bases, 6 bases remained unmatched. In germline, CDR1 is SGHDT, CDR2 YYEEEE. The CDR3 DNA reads TGTGCCAGCAGCCCGGAGACTAGCGGGAGCGAGACCCAGTACTTC. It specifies CASSPETSGSETQYF.

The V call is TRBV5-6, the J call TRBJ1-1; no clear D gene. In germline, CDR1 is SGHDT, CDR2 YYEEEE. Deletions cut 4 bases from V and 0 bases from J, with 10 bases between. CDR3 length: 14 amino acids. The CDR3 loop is CASSDGEMNTEAFF. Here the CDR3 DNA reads TGTGCCAGCAGCGACGGGGAGATGAACACTGAAGCTTTCTTT. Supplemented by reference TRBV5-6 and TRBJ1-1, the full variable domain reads DAGVTQSPTHLIKTRGQQVTLRCSPKSGHDTVSWYQQALGQGPQFIFQYYEEEERQRGNFPDRFSGHQFPNYSSELNVNALLLGDSALYLCASSDGEMNTEAFFGQGTRLTVV.

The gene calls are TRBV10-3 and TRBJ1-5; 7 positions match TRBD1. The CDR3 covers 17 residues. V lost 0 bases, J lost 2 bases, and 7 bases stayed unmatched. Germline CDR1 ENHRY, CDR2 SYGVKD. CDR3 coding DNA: TGTGCCATCAGTGAGTCTGGTTTGCAGGGGGGCAATCAGCCCCAGCATTTT. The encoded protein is CAISESGLQGGNQPQHF.

The CDR3 DNA sequence: TGTGCCGAGCGGGGGACAGCCCTCGGCTACACCTTC. It is translated as CAERGTALGYTF. This chain joins TRBV28 and TRBJ1-2; TRBD1 matches 7 bases. The junction had 11 bases not matched to a gene; V was cut back by 11 bases and J by 8 bases. The CDR3 is made up of 12 amino acids. Germline CDR1 is MDHEN and CDR2 is SYDVKM.

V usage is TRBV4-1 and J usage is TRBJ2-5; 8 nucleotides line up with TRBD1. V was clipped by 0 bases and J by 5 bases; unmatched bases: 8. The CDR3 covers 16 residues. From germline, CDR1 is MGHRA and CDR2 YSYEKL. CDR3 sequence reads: CASSQERQGAWETQYF. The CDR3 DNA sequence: TGCGCCAGCAGCCAAGAACGCCAGGGGGCTTGGGAGACCCAGTACTTC.

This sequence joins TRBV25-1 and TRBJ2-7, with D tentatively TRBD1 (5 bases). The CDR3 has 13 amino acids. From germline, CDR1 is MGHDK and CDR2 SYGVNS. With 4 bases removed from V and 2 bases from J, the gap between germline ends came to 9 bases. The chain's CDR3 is CASSVTGTYEQYF. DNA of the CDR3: TGTGCCAGCAGTGTAACAGGTACCTACGAGCAGTACTTC.

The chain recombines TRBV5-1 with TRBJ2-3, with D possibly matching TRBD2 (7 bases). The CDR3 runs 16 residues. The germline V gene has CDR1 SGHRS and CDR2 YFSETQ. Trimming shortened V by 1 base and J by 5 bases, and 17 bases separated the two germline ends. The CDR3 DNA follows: TGCGCCAGCAGCTTGCCCCGGGACACGGGAGGAGATACGCAGTATTTT. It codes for CASSLPRDTGGDTQYF.

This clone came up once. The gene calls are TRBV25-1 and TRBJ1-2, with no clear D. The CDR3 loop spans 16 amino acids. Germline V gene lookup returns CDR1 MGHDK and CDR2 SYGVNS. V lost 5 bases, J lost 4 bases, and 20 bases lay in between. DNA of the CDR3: TGTGCCAGCAGTTCTTTGGAGGGCAGGCCCCCCTATGGCTACACCTTC. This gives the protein CASSSLEGRPPYGYTF.

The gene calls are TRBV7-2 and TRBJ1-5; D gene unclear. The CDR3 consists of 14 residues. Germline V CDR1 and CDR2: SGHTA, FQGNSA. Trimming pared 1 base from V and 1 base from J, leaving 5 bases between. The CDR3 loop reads CASSLVISNQPQHF. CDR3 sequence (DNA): TGTGCCAGCAGCTTAGTAATAAGCAATCAGCCCCAGCATTTT.

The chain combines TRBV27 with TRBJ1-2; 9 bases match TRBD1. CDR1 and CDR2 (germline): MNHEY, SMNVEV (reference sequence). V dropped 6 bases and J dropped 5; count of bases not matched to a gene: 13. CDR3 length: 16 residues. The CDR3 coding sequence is TGTGCCAGCAGAGAGAGGACAGGGGACTCTTATTATGGCTACACCTTC. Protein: CASRERTGDSYYGYTF.

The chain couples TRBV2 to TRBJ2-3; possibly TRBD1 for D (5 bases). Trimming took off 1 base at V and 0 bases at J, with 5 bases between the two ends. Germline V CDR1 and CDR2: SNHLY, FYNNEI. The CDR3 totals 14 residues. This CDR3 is CASSEGTSTDTQYF. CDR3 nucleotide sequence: TGTGCCAGCAGTGAAGGGACAAGCACAGATACGCAGTATTTT. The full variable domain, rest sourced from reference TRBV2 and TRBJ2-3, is EPEVTQTPSHQVTQMGQEVILRCVPISNHLYFYWYRQILGQKVEFLVSFYNNEISEKSEIFDDQFSVERPDGSNFTLKIRSTKLEDSAMYFCASSEGTSTDTQYFGPGTRLTVL.

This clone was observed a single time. The CDR3 here is CAWSRTGVTDTQYF. In DNA form, the CDR3 reads TGTGCCTGGAGTCGGACAGGGGTCACAGATACGCAGTATTTT. The V gene is TRBV30, the J gene TRBJ2-3; 9 positions match TRBD1. The CDR3 length is 14 residues. In germline, CDR1 is GTSNPN, CDR2 SVGIG (reference sequence). With V trimmed by 2 bases and J by 2 bases, 2 bases remained unmatched.